Reported below is one T cell receptor beta chain. This entry belongs to a study of blood T cell repertoires in COVID-19. Per the original data handling: Amplification from reference gene primers served as the basis for estimated nucleated cell counts. Data came from immunoSEQ multiplex PCR; TCRdb stores just in-frame clones and leaves some out. V and J calls and clone size are copied from that table; D and trimming were computed from the DNA. The data contain more than 200,000 clones, roughly 83% of them singletons. Germline V gene lookup returns CDR1 LNHDA and CDR2 SQIVND (reference sequence). This CDR3 region has 14 residues. V shed 1 base and J shed 10 bases, with 14 bases lying between them.

Specimen: peripheral blood. The chain couples TRBV19 to TRBJ2-1; D perhaps matches TRBD2 (7 bases). The receptor comes from a woman in her 70s with active or convalescent COVID-19. CDR3 bases: TGTGCCAGTAGTATAGGAGGGGGGGCGCTGGAGCAGTTCTTC. Translated: CASSIGGGALEQFF. The complete variable domain, with remaining parts taken from reference TRBV19 and TRBJ2-1, reads DGGITQSPKYLFRKEGQNVTLSCEQNLNHDAMYWYRQDPGQGLRLIYYSQIVNDFQKGDIAEGYSVSREKKESFPLTVTSAQKNPTAFYLCASSIGGGALEQFFGPGTRLTVL.